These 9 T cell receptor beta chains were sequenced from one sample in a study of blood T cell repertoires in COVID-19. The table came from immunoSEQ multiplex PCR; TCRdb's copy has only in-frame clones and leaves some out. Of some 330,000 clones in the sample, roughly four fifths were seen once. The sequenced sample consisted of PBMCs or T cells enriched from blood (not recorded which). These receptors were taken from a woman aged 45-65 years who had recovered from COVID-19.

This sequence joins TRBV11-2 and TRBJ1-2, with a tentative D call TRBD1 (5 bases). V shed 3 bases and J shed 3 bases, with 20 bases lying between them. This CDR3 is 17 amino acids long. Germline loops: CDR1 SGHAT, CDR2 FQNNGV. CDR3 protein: CASSLGLGSGGDYGYTF. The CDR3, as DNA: TGTGCCAGCAGCTTGGGCTTGGGGTCGGGGGGTGACTATGGCTACACCTTC.

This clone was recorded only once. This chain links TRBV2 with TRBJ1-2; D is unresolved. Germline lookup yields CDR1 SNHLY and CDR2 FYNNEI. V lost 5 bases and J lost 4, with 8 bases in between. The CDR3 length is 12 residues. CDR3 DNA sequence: TGTGCCAGCAGTTACTCGTCCTATGGCTACACCTTC. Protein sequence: CASSYSSYGYTF.

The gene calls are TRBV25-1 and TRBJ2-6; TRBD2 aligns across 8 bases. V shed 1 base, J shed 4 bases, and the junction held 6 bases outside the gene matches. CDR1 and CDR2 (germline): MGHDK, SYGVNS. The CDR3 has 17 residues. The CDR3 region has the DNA TGTGCCAGCAGTGAATGGAGCGGGGGTATCGGGGCCAACGTCCTGACTTTC. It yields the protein CASSEWSGGIGANVLTF.

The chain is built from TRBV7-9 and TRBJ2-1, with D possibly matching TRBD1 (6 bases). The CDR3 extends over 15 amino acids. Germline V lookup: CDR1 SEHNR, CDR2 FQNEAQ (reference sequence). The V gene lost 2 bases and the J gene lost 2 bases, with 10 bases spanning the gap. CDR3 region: CASSLFRDTYNEQFF. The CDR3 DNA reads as TGTGCCAGCAGCTTATTCAGGGACACCTACAATGAGCAGTTCTTC. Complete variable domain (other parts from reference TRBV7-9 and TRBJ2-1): DTGVSQNPRHKITKRGQNVTFRCDPISEHNRLYWYRQTLGQGPEFLTYFQNEAQLEKSRLLSDRFSAERPKGSFSTLEIQRTEQGDSAMYLCASSLFRDTYNEQFFGPGTRLTVL.

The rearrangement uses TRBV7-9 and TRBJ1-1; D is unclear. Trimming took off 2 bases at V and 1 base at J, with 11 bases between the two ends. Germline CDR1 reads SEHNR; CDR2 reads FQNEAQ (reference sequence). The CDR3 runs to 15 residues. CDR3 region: CASSLKWAGNTEAFF. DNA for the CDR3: TGTGCCAGCAGCTTAAAGTGGGCCGGGAACACTGAAGCTTTCTTT.

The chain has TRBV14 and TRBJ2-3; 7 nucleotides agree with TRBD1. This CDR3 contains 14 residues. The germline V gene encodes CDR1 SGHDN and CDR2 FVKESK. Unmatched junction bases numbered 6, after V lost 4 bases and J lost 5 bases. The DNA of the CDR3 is TGTGCCAGCAGCCCCGGACAGGTTGGAGATACGCAGTATTTT. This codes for CASSPGQVGDTQYF. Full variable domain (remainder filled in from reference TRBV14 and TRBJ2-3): EAGVTQFPSHSVIEKGQTVTLRCDPISGHDNLYWYRRVMGKEIKFLLHFVKESKQDESGMPNNRFLAERTGGTYSTLKVQPAELEDSGVYFCASSPGQVGDTQYFGPGTRLTVL.

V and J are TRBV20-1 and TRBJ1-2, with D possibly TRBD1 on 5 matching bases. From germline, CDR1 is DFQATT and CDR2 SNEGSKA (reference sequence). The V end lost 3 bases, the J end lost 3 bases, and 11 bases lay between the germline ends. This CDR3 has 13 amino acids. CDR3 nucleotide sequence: TGCAGTGCTAGTCCGACAGACCACTATGGCTACACCTTC. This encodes CSASPTDHYGYTF.

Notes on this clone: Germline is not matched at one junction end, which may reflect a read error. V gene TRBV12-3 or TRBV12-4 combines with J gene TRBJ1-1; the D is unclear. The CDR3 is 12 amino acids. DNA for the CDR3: TGTGCCAGCAATTTACGTAGAAGTGAAGCTTTCTTT. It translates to CASNLRRSEAFF.

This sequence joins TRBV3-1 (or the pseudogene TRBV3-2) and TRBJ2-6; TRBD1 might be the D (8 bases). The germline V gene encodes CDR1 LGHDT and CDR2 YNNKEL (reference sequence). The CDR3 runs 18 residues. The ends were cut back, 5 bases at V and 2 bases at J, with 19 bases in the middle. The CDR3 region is CASSTRTGRGAGANVLTF. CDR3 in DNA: TGTGCCAGCAGCACCCGGACAGGGAGGGGCGCTGGGGCCAACGTCCTGACTTTC.